This entry features one T cell receptor beta chain sequence. Its antigen remains unidentified. This sample was taken from a study of shared clonotypes between healthy human individuals. Study results and limitations: Researchers found naive subsets generally carried larger estimated richness than memory subsets.

Trimming took 7 bases from V and 4 from J, leaving 17 bases between them. The germline V gene encodes CDR1 SQVTM and CDR2 ANQGSEA. The length of the CDR3 is 14 residues. The data were produced by immunoSEQ multiplex PCR, yet TCRdb's version contains in-frame clones alone and is incomplete. The sample consists of about 1.5 million clones, approximately 97% of them appearing once. The gene calls are TRBV29-1 and TRBJ2-1; D possibly corresponds to TRBD2 (6 bases). This TCR derives from a man aged 30 to 45 in good health. Sequencing was done on a sample of naive CD4+ T cells sorted from blood. Noted subset: CD45RA+ positively selected. CDR3 region: CSGARGSPYNEQFF. In nucleotides, the CDR3 is TGCAGCGGAGCCCGGGGGTCTCCTTACAATGAGCAGTTCTTC.